The 13 T cell receptor beta chains listed next were all sequenced from one sample in a study of T cell responses to AZD1222 COVID-19 vaccine. The repertoire was sequenced with immunoSEQ multiplex PCR; TCRdb's copy has only in-frame clones and lacks some. The table has approximately 150,000 clones, approximately 90% seen once. The sequencing here drew on peripheral blood, taken 28 days after the second dose of the MenACWY control vaccine. The source of these receptors is an adult who received the MenACWY meningococcal vaccine as a control.

In this sample, this clone turned up a few times. The rearrangement links TRBV19 to TRBJ2-2; D is perhaps TRBD2 (6 bases). Germline CDR1 LNHDA, CDR2 SQIVND (reference sequence). The CDR3 length is 18 residues. The V gene lost 5 bases and the J gene lost 0 bases, with 19 bases spanning the gap. The CDR3 region is CASSYGGTNAPNTGELFF. CDR3 coding DNA: TGTGCCAGTAGTTACGGGGGAACCAACGCTCCGAACACCGGGGAGCTGTTTTTT.

The sample holds one count of this clone. V and J are TRBV7-2 and TRBJ2-7, with D possibly matching TRBD2 (5 bases). CDR3 length: 16 amino acids. The germline CDR1 and CDR2 sequences are SGHTA and FQGNSA. Trimming removed 0 bases at V and 2 bases at J, with 14 bases between. The CDR3 DNA sequence: TGTGCCAGCAGCTTAGCCAATAAGCGGATTCCCTACGAGCAGTACTTC. Translating it yields CASSLANKRIPYEQYF.

V gene TRBV6-2 or TRBV6-3 combines with J gene TRBJ1-1, with TRBD1 identical over 7 bases. The V gene end was trimmed by 5 bases and the J gene end by 0 bases; junction bases not matched to a gene: 9. Germline CDR1 reads MNHEY; CDR2 reads SVGEGT. The CDR3 covers 16 residues. CDR3 loop: CASSDFDRVLNTEAFF. In nucleotides, the CDR3 is TGTGCCAGCAGTGACTTCGACAGGGTACTGAACACTGAAGCTTTCTTT.

This clone showed up just once. This sequence joins TRBV19 and TRBJ1-5; TRBD1 might be the D (5 bases). Per germline, CDR1 LNHDA and CDR2 SQIVND (reference sequence). Between the trimmed V and J ends, which lost 7 bases and 0 bases, there was a span of 7 bases. The CDR3 spans 13 residues. CDR3: CASMGLSNQPQHF. CDR3 nucleotides: TGTGCCAGTATGGGACTTAGCAATCAGCCCCAGCATTTT.

The chain employs TRBV30 and TRBJ1-5; no reliable D call. This CDR3 contains 14 residues. Germline V gene lookup returns CDR1 GTSNPN and CDR2 SVGIG (reference sequence). V shed 0 bases and J shed 2 bases, with 8 bases lying between them. The CDR3 DNA is TGTGCCTGGAGTGTAAACAGCCGCAATCAGCCCCAGCATTTT. It yields the protein CAWSVNSRNQPQHF.

The chain couples TRBV6-2 or TRBV6-3 to TRBJ2-5; TRBD2 is a possible D gene (5 bases). The germline CDR1 and CDR2 sequences are MNHEY and SVGEGT. V lost 0 bases, J lost 5 bases, and 10 bases lay in between. The CDR3 runs to 14 residues. The CDR3 nucleotides read TGTGCCAGCAGTTACTCGTCTAGAGGGGAGACCCAGTACTTC. Translated: CASSYSSRGETQYF.

The chain recombines TRBV5-4 with TRBJ2-7; 11 nucleotides align to TRBD1. V was pared by 0 bases and J by 7 bases, with 9 bases of the junction left unmatched. The CDR3 sequence is 16 residues long. Germline CDR1 reads SGHNT; CDR2 reads YYREEE (reference sequence). This CDR3 reads CASSLGTGGLTREQYF. The DNA of the CDR3 is TGTGCCAGCAGCTTGGGGACAGGGGGCTTGACGAGGGAGCAGTACTTC.

The chain recombines TRBV11-2 with TRBJ2-7, with D possibly being TRBD1 (6 bases). Germline CDR1 and CDR2: SGHAT and FQNNGV. V shed 2 bases and J shed 4 bases, with 18 bases lying between them. CDR3 length: 16 residues. The DNA for the CDR3 is TGTGCCAGCAGCTTAATAACACAGGGATTATTGTACGAGCAGTACTTC. Translation: CASSLITQGLLYEQYF.

The rearrangement uses TRBV7-2 and TRBJ1-4, with 7 positions matching TRBD1. Germline-derived CDR1 and CDR2 are SGHTA and FQGNSA. The J segment lost 5 bases and the V segment lost 5 bases, leaving 8 bases of the junction unmatched. The CDR3 loop spans 15 amino acids. CDR3 sequence: CASSPARDSNEKLFF. The DNA for the CDR3 is TGTGCCAGCAGCCCGGCCCGGGACAGCAATGAAAAACTGTTTTTT.

J is TRBJ1-4 and V is TRBV6-4, with a possible D match to TRBD1 (5 bases). The CDR3 runs to 18 residues. Deletions cut 4 bases from V and 2 bases from J, with 20 bases between. Germline V gives CDR1 MRHNA, CDR2 SNTAGT. The CDR3: CASSAPIREGKTNEKLFF. CDR3 in DNA: TGTGCCAGCAGTGCCCCGATCAGGGAGGGGAAGACTAATGAAAAACTGTTTTTT.

This chain connects TRBV19 to TRBJ2-7; TRBD1 agrees at 9 bases. With V trimmed by 6 bases and J by 5 bases, 8 bases remained unmatched. The length of the CDR3 is 14 residues. Germline CDR1 and CDR2: LNHDA and SQIVND (reference sequence). The CDR3 nucleotides are TGTGCCAGTAGCCTAAGGGACAGGGTCAACGAGCAGTACTTC. Translated, it gives CASSLRDRVNEQYF.

This chain joins TRBV6-5 and TRBJ2-7; D may be TRBD2 (5 bases). The V gene lost 6 bases and the J gene lost 6 bases, with 12 bases spanning the gap. The CDR3 is 12 residues long. The germline gives CDR1 MNHEY, CDR2 SVGAGI. The CDR3 bases are TGTGCCAGCAGAAAACATGGAGGCGAGCAGTACTTC. Its protein is CASRKHGGEQYF.

The chain uses TRBV28 and TRBJ1-6; 7 bases match TRBD1. V dropped 7 bases and J dropped 7; count of bases not matched to a gene: 7. Per germline, CDR1 MDHEN and CDR2 SYDVKM. The CDR3 length is 14 residues. CDR3 amino acids: CASIPGQYNSPLHF. As DNA, the CDR3 is TGTGCCAGCATCCCGGGACAGTACAATTCACCCCTCCACTTT.